This entry lists 8 T cell receptor beta chains sequenced from one sample in a study of shared clonotypes between healthy human individuals. The data were produced by immunoSEQ multiplex PCR, yet TCRdb's version contains in-frame clones alone and is incomplete. The sample records under 1,900,000 clones, approximately 98.5% being singletons. Material for sequencing was naive CD4+ T cells sorted from blood. Subset in this sample: CD45RA+ positively selected. Every receptor here comes from a young man in good health.

V usage is TRBV5-1 and J usage is TRBJ2-6; D is unresolved. Germline values: CDR1 SGHRS, CDR2 YFSETQ. The CDR3 extends over 14 amino acids. V was trimmed by 4 bases and J by 0 bases, leaving 5 bases between them. The CDR3 sequence is CASSENSGANVLTF. CDR3 sequence (DNA): TGCGCCAGCAGCGAAAACTCTGGGGCCAACGTCCTGACTTTC.

V and J are TRBV19 and TRBJ2-2; D ambiguous. V shed 7 bases and J shed 0 bases, with 9 bases lying between them. Germline V CDR1 and CDR2: LNHDA, SQIVND (reference sequence). The CDR3 length is 14 residues. This chain's CDR3 is CASTTYPNTGELFF. For the CDR3, the DNA is TGTGCCAGTACCACGTATCCGAACACCGGGGAGCTGTTTTTT.

This clone has just one count. The chain uses TRBV5-1 and TRBJ2-7; 7 positions agree with TRBD1. The ends lost 1 base at V and 7 bases at J; junction bases unmatched: 11. The CDR3 has 15 amino acids. CDR1 is SGHRS and CDR2 is YFSETQ in the germline V gene. CDR3 in amino acids: CASSLHTGDGKEQYF. CDR3 DNA sequence: TGCGCCAGCAGCTTGCATACAGGGGACGGTAAGGAGCAGTACTTC. The full variable domain, completed using reference TRBV5-1 and TRBJ2-7, is KAGVTQTPRYLIKTRGQQVTLSCSPISGHRSVSWYQQTPGQGLQFLFEYFSETQRNKGNFPGRFSGRQFSNSRSEMNVSTLELGDSALYLCASSLHTGDGKEQYFGPGTRLTVT.

The CDR3: CASSLTRAGGGYTF. The CDR3 nucleotides read TGTGCCAGCAGCTTAACACGGGCAGGGGGCGGCTACACCTTC. This chain links TRBV7-2 with TRBJ1-2; 8 bases map to TRBD1. V gave up 2 bases and J gave up 8 bases; unmatched junction bases: 7. This CDR3 region has 14 residues. Per the germline V gene, CDR1 is SGHTA and CDR2 is FQGNSA.

This rearrangement joins TRBV5-1 to TRBJ2-7; tentative D call: TRBD1 (6 bases). Germline-derived CDR1 and CDR2 are SGHRS and YFSETQ. The CDR3 contains 15 residues. V dropped 1 base and J dropped 3 bases, with 14 bases sitting between them. Here the CDR3 reads CASSLTPGHIYEQYF. The CDR3 nucleotides read TGCGCCAGCAGCTTGACCCCGGGACATATCTACGAGCAGTACTTC.

The chain employs TRBV5-1 and TRBJ2-1; D is undetermined. Germline CDR1 reads SGHRS; CDR2 reads YFSETQ. The CDR3 covers 14 residues. With 4 bases removed from V and 12 bases from J, the gap between germline ends came to 20 bases. DNA for the CDR3: TGCGCCAGCAGCGGCAGCCGGGTCCCGATTGGGCAGTTCTTC. Translating gives CASSGSRVPIGQFF.

The V call is TRBV19, the J call TRBJ2-1; 9 bases agree with TRBD2. From germline, CDR1 is LNHDA and CDR2 SQIVND (reference sequence). This CDR3 is built from 17 residues. V shed 4 bases and J 6 bases; nucleotides not matched to a gene: 13. CDR3 in DNA: TGTGCCAGTAGTACCCGCCGATCGGCGGGAGGGCCCAATGAGCAGTTCTTC. Amino acid sequence: CASSTRRSAGGPNEQFF.

V and J are TRBV29-1 and TRBJ2-3; D tentatively reads TRBD1 or TRBD2 (5 bases each). The CDR3 has 14 residues. Germline CDR1 is SQVTM and CDR2 is ANQGSEA. V lost 4 bases to trimming and J lost 2 bases, with 13 bases between them. The CDR3 DNA is TGCAGCGTTGTGGGGGTTTTGATCACAGATACGCAGTATTTT. Residues: CSVVGVLITDTQYF.